The 17 T cell receptor beta chains in this list originate from one sample, sequenced in a study of T-cell reconstitution after alpha-beta-depleted transplantation in children (dated by TCRdb to the mid-2010s). In light of the paper, this sample's treatment or condition label describes: allogeneic hematopoietic cell transplantation with graft depleted of TCRalphabeta T cells and CD19 B cells. The library was generated by PCR. Sequenced using an Illumina HiSeq 2500. TCR library preparation used molecular barcoding, with unique molecular identifiers applied to normalize quantification of the TCRbeta repertoire. Clones were called with MiXCR by TCRdb after fastp trimmed the public reads at Q25, and only in-frame beta chains were retained. Under each unique CDR3 protein, matching rows form one entry showing the most common genes and DNA. The sample data list some 600,000 distinct CDR3 sequences, and 10% to 15% of these were observed just once. The leading ten clones occupy approximately 2% of the sample.

The material was PBMCs, mostly from graft donor cells, obtained 360 days after TCRalphabeta/CD19-depleted stem cell transplant. These receptors were taken from a male patient younger than 18 who had a stem cell transplant for acute myeloid leukemia, so the T cells may come from the graft donor.

This clonotype was counted ten times or more. The chain is built from TRBV20-1 and TRBJ2-5, with 8 bases matching TRBD2. This CDR3 contains 15 residues. Germline V gene sequence: CDR1 DFQATT, CDR2 SNEGSKA (reference sequence). The ends lost 1 base at V and 2 bases at J; junction bases unmatched: 6. The CDR3 loop is CSARAPGTRQETQYF. CDR3 DNA: TGCAGTGCTAGAGCCCCCGGGACTAGACAAGAGACCCAGTACTTC.

The table lists this clonotype with a few counts. The CDR3 DNA follows: TGCAGCGTTGAAGAAGTCCCTGCATACAATGAGCAGTTCTTC. Its protein product is CSVEEVPAYNEQFF. The chain is built from TRBV29-1 and TRBJ2-1; no clear D gene. V dropped 0 bases and J dropped 4 bases, with 10 bases sitting between them. This CDR3 spans 14 amino acids. Germline loops: CDR1 SQVTM, CDR2 ANQGSEA.

The table lists this clonotype with many counts. The chain couples TRBV20-1 to TRBJ2-7; 9 bases fit TRBD2. This CDR3 has 17 residues. V dropped 3 bases and J dropped 7; count of bases not matched to a gene: 19. Germline V gives CDR1 DFQATT, CDR2 SNEGSKA (reference sequence). The CDR3 reads CSARSMVAGAGLDEQYF. Here the CDR3 DNA reads TGCAGTGCTAGGTCTATGGTAGCGGGAGCAGGGCTGGATGAGCAGTACTTC.

The chain employs TRBV24-1 and TRBJ2-7, with D hard to call. Germline V gives CDR1 KGHDR, CDR2 SFDVKD. This CDR3 spans 11 amino acids. Trimming pared 6 bases from V and 5 bases from J, leaving 7 bases between. The chain's CDR3 is CATSWQDEQYF. In nucleotides, the CDR3 is TGTGCCACCAGTTGGCAAGACGAGCAGTACTTC.

This clonotype was detected ten times or more. The chain links TRBV7-9 to TRBJ2-7, with D perhaps matching TRBD2 (5 bases). This CDR3 spans 14 amino acids. Germline V CDR1 and CDR2: SEHNR, FQNEAQ (reference sequence). Trimming took 1 base from V and 3 from J, leaving 10 bases between them. Here the CDR3 DNA reads TGTGCCAGCAGCTTAGTGGCCGGGATCTACGAGCAGTACTTC. Translated: CASSLVAGIYEQYF.

V and J are TRBV29-1 and TRBJ1-1, with D hard to call. The CDR3 is made up of 13 amino acids. Trimming removed 0 bases from V and 4 bases from J, with 9 bases in between. The germline V gene encodes CDR1 SQVTM and CDR2 ANQGSEA. This CDR3 is CSVEEAVFTEAFF. CDR3 bases: TGCAGCGTTGAAGAGGCGGTATTCACTGAAGCTTTCTTT.

This clonotype came up many times. The chain is built from TRBV28 and TRBJ2-1; TRBD2 matches 8 bases. The J segment lost 3 bases and the V segment lost 7 bases, leaving 8 bases of the junction unmatched. The V gene's germline CDR1 is MDHEN and CDR2 SYDVKM. This CDR3 has 15 residues. The CDR3 sequence: CASTLGTSFYNEQFF. The DNA for the CDR3 is TGTGCCAGCACCCTCGGGACTAGTTTCTACAATGAGCAGTTCTTC.

The rearrangement links TRBV5-1 to TRBJ2-6, with 8 bases lining up with TRBD1. J was trimmed by 0 bases and V by 4 bases; bases with no gene match: 12. The CDR3 runs 19 residues. Germline loops: CDR1 SGHRS, CDR2 YFSETQ. The CDR3 here is CASSITPGQVPSGANVLTF. Written as DNA, the CDR3 is TGCGCCAGCAGCATCACACCGGGACAGGTTCCCTCTGGGGCCAACGTCCTGACTTTC. Supplemented by reference TRBV5-1 and TRBJ2-6, the full variable domain reads KAGVTQTPRYLIKTRGQQVTLSCSPISGHRSVSWYQQTPGQGLQFLFEYFSETQRNKGNFPGRFSGRQFSNSRSEMNVSTLELGDSALYLCASSITPGQVPSGANVLTFGAGSRLTVL.

A few counts support this clonotype. J is TRBJ1-1 and V is TRBV6-2 or TRBV6-3, with a possible D match to TRBD1 (6 bases). The germline V and J ends were trimmed by 6 bases and 4 bases, with 21 bases remaining between them. The CDR3 has 16 amino acids. CDR1 MNHEY and CDR2 SVGEGT come from the germline V gene. The CDR3 loop reads CASRPATRGWGTEAFF. CDR3 DNA sequence: TGTGCCAGCAGACCTGCCACCAGGGGTTGGGGCACTGAAGCTTTCTTT.

This clonotype was found many times. The V gene is TRBV18, the J gene TRBJ2-7, with D unresolved. Deletions cut 3 bases from V and 1 base from J, with 16 bases between. Germline V gives CDR1 KGHSH, CDR2 LQKENI. The CDR3 is 16 residues long. In DNA, the CDR3 is TGTGCCAGCTCACCCAAGGGCGAGCAGCGATCCTACGAGCAGTACTTC. Translating it yields CASSPKGEQRSYEQYF. Full variable domain (remainder filled in from reference TRBV18 and TRBJ2-7): NAGVMQNPRHLVRRRGQEARLRCSPMKGHSHVYWYRQLPEEGLKFMVYLQKENIIDESGMPKERFSAEFPKEGPSILRIQQVVRGDSAAYFCASSPKGEQRSYEQYFGPGTRLTVT.

This clonotype was counted between two and nine times. CDR3 sequence: CASSPKGLSHYEQYF. The CDR3 nucleotides read TGTGCCAGCAGCCCGAAAGGGCTTTCACATTACGAGCAGTACTTC. This chain links TRBV7-9 with TRBJ2-7; D call uncertain. CDR1 and CDR2 from the germline V gene are SEHNR and FQNEAQ (reference sequence). This CDR3 contains 15 residues. Trimming stripped 5 bases from V and 4 bases from J, with 18 bases between.

This clonotype was seen more than once but under ten times. This chain connects TRBV28 to TRBJ1-5, with 9 bases aligning to TRBD1. Looked up from germline, CDR1 is MDHEN and CDR2 is SYDVKM. The ends lost 6 bases at V and 4 bases at J; junction bases unmatched: 7. CDR3 length: 15 residues. The CDR3 sequence: CASSNTGGPNQPQHF. CDR3 in DNA: TGTGCCAGCAGCAATACAGGGGGCCCAAATCAGCCCCAGCATTTT.

This clonotype was seen many times. This chain joins TRBV29-1 and TRBJ2-7, with D unclear. The CDR3 runs to 13 residues. The germline V gene has CDR1 SQVTM and CDR2 ANQGSEA. Trimming stripped 4 bases from V and 1 base from J, with 11 bases between. The CDR3 DNA is TGCAGCGTTGTCTACGTTTCTTCCTACGAGCAGTACTTC. Protein: CSVVYVSSYEQYF.

This clonotype has a count of ten or more. The genes are TRBV29-1 and TRBJ2-7; unclear D gene. The CDR3 is 11 residues long. Trimming removed 4 bases at V and 2 bases at J, with 6 bases between. The germline gives CDR1 SQVTM, CDR2 ANQGSEA. CDR3 sequence: CSVGSAYEQYF. CDR3 sequence (DNA): TGCAGCGTTGGGTCAGCCTACGAGCAGTACTTC.

This chain links TRBV6-2 or TRBV6-3 with TRBJ2-1; the match to TRBD2 covers 8 bases. Trimming cost V 6 bases and J 7 bases; bases outside gene matches: 17. The CDR3 totals 17 residues. Germline CDR1 and CDR2: MNHEY and SVGEGT. DNA of the CDR3: TGTGCCAGCAGCGGGGCCGCCAGCGGGAGTATCCCGAATGAGCAGTTCTTC. This translates into CASSGAASGSIPNEQFF.

This clonotype appeared a few times. The chain couples TRBV20-1 to TRBJ2-7; the D gene is possibly TRBD1 (5 bases). Germline V gene sequence: CDR1 DFQATT, CDR2 SNEGSKA (reference sequence). The V end lost 0 bases, the J end lost 5 bases, and 14 bases lay between the germline ends. The CDR3 is made up of 14 amino acids. CDR3: CSARDRQGVDEQYF. The CDR3 nucleotides read TGCAGTGCTAGAGATCGGCAGGGCGTGGACGAGCAGTACTTC.

This chain uses TRBV10-3 with TRBJ2-5, with D hard to call. Deletions cut 4 bases from V and 4 bases from J, with 7 bases between. CDR3 length equals 12 residues. Germline V gene data show CDR1 as ENHRY and CDR2 as SYGVKD. DNA for the CDR3: TGTGCCATCAGTGTTAATGCAGAGACCCAGTACTTC. Protein sequence: CAISVNAETQYF.